This T cell receptor (beta chain) comes out of a study of control samples from healthy donors and cancer patients. Libraries were prepared by immunoSEQ multiplex PCR; TCRdb keeps only in-frame clonotypes and omits some of them. This sample has 150,000 to 200,000 clones, with about 90% found just once. The CDR3 sequence is 13 residues long. Trimming cost V 9 bases and J 6 bases, with 12 bases left between them. The sequenced material came from blood. This TCR was recovered from a man aged 25 to 45 in good health. The chain joins TRBV12-3 or TRBV12-4 to TRBJ1-6; perhaps TRBD1 as D (5 bases). The CDR3 DNA reads as TGTGCCAGTGCCGGGACTCTTAATTCACCCCTCCACTTT. Its translation: CASAGTLNSPLHF.